This passage covers 27 T cell receptor beta chains from one sample sequenced in a study of T cell repertoires in cytomegalovirus infection. MiXCR, run by TCRdb on the reads, gives a single entry per CDR3 protein. The data hold 570,000 or so distinct CDR3 sequences, with roughly 42% observed a single time. No antigen has been assigned to these receptors. This specimen consisted of cultured PBMCs, obtained from culture after CMV antigen stimulation. The receptors come from a human donor in good health (CMV status not recorded). Some clones in this sample may be carry-over from other donors' samples.

The chain has TRBV6-5 and TRBJ1-6; TRBD1 might be the D (5 bases). The V gene lost 6 bases and the J gene lost 12 bases, with 18 bases spanning the gap. Looked up from germline, CDR1 is MNHEY and CDR2 is SVGAGI. The CDR3 totals 14 residues. The CDR3 sequence is CASSDDRLIKPLHF. The CDR3 coding sequence is TGTGCCAGCAGCGACGACAGACTAATAAAACCCCTCCACTTT.

The chain links TRBV7-9 to TRBJ2-6; no clear D gene. Germline assignment: CDR1 SEHNR and CDR2 FQNEAQ (reference sequence). V lost 0 bases to trimming and J lost 4 bases, with 10 bases between them. The CDR3 has 16 amino acids. The CDR3 DNA follows: TGTGCCAGCAGCTTAGCGGTTGTCGCCGGGGCCAACGTCCTGACTTTC. Its translation is CASSLAVVAGANVLTF.

This clonotype was seen a few times. The V call is TRBV2, the J call TRBJ2-7; 9 bases line up with TRBD1. CDR3 length: 13 residues. V was clipped by 8 bases and J by 2 bases; unmatched bases: 4. Looked up from germline, CDR1 is SNHLY and CDR2 is FYNNEI. The CDR3 reads CASAGQGTYEQYF. The CDR3 DNA sequence: TGTGCCAGCGCGGGACAGGGTACCTACGAGCAGTACTTC.

The chain combines TRBV7-8 with TRBJ2-7; D uncertain. This CDR3 has 11 amino acids. Trimming removed 5 bases from V and 6 bases from J, with 8 bases in between. The germline CDR1 and CDR2 sequences are SGHVS and FQNEAQ. The CDR3: CASSAASEQYF. In nucleotides, the CDR3 is TGTGCCAGCAGCGCCGCATCCGAGCAGTACTTC.

This clonotype showed up many times. V gene TRBV7-2 combines with J gene TRBJ2-2; a possible D gene is TRBD2 (6 bases). The CDR3 has 14 residues. CDR1 and CDR2 from the germline V gene are SGHTA and FQGNSA. V was clipped by 9 bases and J by 7 bases, with 18 bases between them. The CDR3 nucleotides are TGTGCCAGTGCCCCCCCGGGGGATGGCGGGGAGCTGTTTTTT. Residues: CASAPPGDGGELFF.

This clonotype has a count of ten or more. The DNA of the CDR3 is TGTGCTAGTGGTTTGGTAGAGGACGGGACCGTGACTAGCACAGATACGCAGTATTTT. Amino acid sequence: CASGLVEDGTVTSTDTQYF. The chain links TRBV12-5 to TRBJ2-3; D is possibly TRBD1 or TRBD2 (5 bases each). CDR3 size: 19 residues. V was cut by 0 bases and J by 0 bases, with 19 bases left in between. CDR1 is LGHNT and CDR2 is FRNRAP in the germline V gene.

The V and J genes are TRBV7-2 and TRBJ2-3; a possible D gene is TRBD1 (5 bases). Germline CDR1 is SGHTA and CDR2 is FQGNSA. The V end was cut by 2 bases, the J end by 7 bases, with 7 bases between. This CDR3 is 12 amino acids long. The CDR3 loop is CASSLWTYTQYF. The CDR3 coding sequence is TGTGCCAGCAGCTTATGGACATATACGCAGTATTTT.

The chain recombines TRBV12-3 or TRBV12-4 with TRBJ2-3; 7 nucleotides align to TRBD2. The CDR3 extends over 12 amino acids. After removal of 5 bases from V and 6 bases from J, the junction contained 2 bases not matched to a gene. The CDR3, as DNA: TGTGCCAGCAGTAGCGGGAAGGATACGCAGTATTTT. This translates into CASSSGKDTQYF.

This clonotype appeared a few times. V gene TRBV7-9 combines with J gene TRBJ2-1; 7 positions match TRBD2. Germline-derived CDR1 and CDR2 are SEHNR and FQNEAQ (reference sequence). The ends lost 2 bases at V and 1 base at J; junction bases unmatched: 8. This CDR3 has 17 amino acids. As DNA, the CDR3 is TGTGCCAGCAGCTTATCGTGGCGGGAGAAGTCCTACAATGAGCAGTTCTTC. Translating gives CASSLSWREKSYNEQFF.

The V call is TRBV11-2, the J call TRBJ1-1, with a tentative D call TRBD1 (6 bases). V gave up 2 bases and J gave up 5 bases, with 15 bases separating them. The CDR3 runs to 15 residues. Germline V lookup: CDR1 SGHAT, CDR2 FQNNGV. The CDR3 spells CASSLRVGGRTEAFF. CDR3 coding DNA: TGTGCCAGCAGCTTAAGGGTAGGGGGGAGGACTGAAGCTTTCTTT.

This clonotype was observed a handful of times. The chain has TRBV11-1 and TRBJ2-1; D may be TRBD1 (5 bases). The CDR3 is 14 residues long. Germline CDR1 and CDR2: SGHAT and FQDESV (reference sequence). The V end was cut by 1 base, the J end by 10 bases, with 14 bases between. The DNA for the CDR3 is TGTGCCAGCAGCTTAGGACAGAGATCTAGGGAGCAGTTCTTC. Protein product: CASSLGQRSREQFF.

The gene calls are TRBV7-2 and TRBJ2-3, with 7 nucleotides matching TRBD2. This CDR3 is 14 amino acids long. V lost 5 bases, J lost 7 bases, and 9 bases stayed unmatched. Germline CDR1 is SGHTA and CDR2 is FQGNSA. The CDR3 sequence: CASSDQRGGNTQYF. CDR3 nucleotides: TGTGCCAGCAGCGATCAGCGGGGAGGGAATACGCAGTATTTT.

The V and J genes are TRBV7-2 and TRBJ2-7, with 11 bases identical to TRBD2. Looked up from germline, CDR1 is SGHTA and CDR2 is FQGNSA. This CDR3 is 14 amino acids long. V lost 5 bases and J lost 9; bases outside the gene matches: 9. The CDR3 region is CASSPIAGGGGQYF. The CDR3 region has the DNA TGTGCCAGCAGCCCTATAGCGGGAGGGGGGGGGCAGTACTTC. The variable domain in full, completed from reference TRBV7-2 and TRBJ2-7, reads GAGVSQSPSNKVTEKGKDVELRCDPISGHTALYWYRQSLGQGLEFLIYFQGNSAPDKSGLPSDRFSAERTGGSVSTLTIQRTQQEDSAVYLCASSPIAGGGGQYFGPGTRLTVT.

Remarks on this clonotype: A read error may be the cause here, since a much bigger clone is one base away. This chain connects TRBV7-2 to TRBJ1-2; weak D call: TRBD1 (6 bases). CDR3 length: 15 residues. V was cut by 5 bases and J by 7 bases, with 20 bases left in between. Germline loops: CDR1 SGHTA, CDR2 FQGNSA. CDR3 sequence (DNA): TGTGCCAGCAGCGAACGCTCGGGGGCGGTGACTGGCTACACCTTC. Its protein is CASSERSGAVTGYTF.

The V gene is TRBV24-1, the J gene TRBJ2-2, with D possibly TRBD1 on 6 matching bases. This CDR3 region has 16 residues. Germline loops: CDR1 KGHDR, CDR2 SFDVKD. Trimming took off 3 bases at V and 0 bases at J, with 10 bases between the two ends. CDR3 DNA sequence: TGTGCCACCAGTGATATGAGGACAGCGAACACCGGGGAGCTGTTTTTT. Its protein is CATSDMRTANTGELFF.

The V and J genes are TRBV19 and TRBJ1-6; unclear D gene. This CDR3 has 16 amino acids. Germline V gene sequence: CDR1 LNHDA, CDR2 SQIVND (reference sequence). V gave up 1 base and J gave up 0 bases, with 7 bases separating them. In DNA form, the CDR3 reads TGTGCCAGTAGTATAGTCTACGACTCCTATAATTCACCCCTCCACTTT. Protein: CASSIVYDSYNSPLHF.

The rearrangement links TRBV5-1 to TRBJ1-2; D perhaps matches TRBD1 (5 bases). Germline values: CDR1 SGHRS, CDR2 YFSETQ. Deletions cut 4 bases from V and 4 bases from J, with 11 bases between. The CDR3 is 13 residues long. The CDR3 DNA is TGCGCCAGCAGCATACAGGAGGGCTATGGCTACACCTTC. It translates to CASSIQEGYGYTF. Drawing the rest from reference TRBV5-1 and TRBJ1-2, the complete variable domain is KAGVTQTPRYLIKTRGQQVTLSCSPISGHRSVSWYQQTPGQGLQFLFEYFSETQRNKGNFPGRFSGRQFSNSRSEMNVSTLELGDSALYLCASSIQEGYGYTFGSGTRLTVV.

The V and J genes are TRBV7-9 and TRBJ2-4; D not resolved. The CDR3 runs 13 residues. V was shortened by 3 bases and J by 9 bases, with 12 bases between the two germline ends. Germline assignment: CDR1 SEHNR and CDR2 FQNEAQ (reference sequence). CDR3 sequence: CASSFRTSGIQYF. For the CDR3, the DNA is TGTGCCAGCAGCTTCAGGACCTCGGGCATTCAGTACTTC.

CDR3 sequence: CASTLNRVGGGTDTQYF. As DNA, the CDR3 is TGTGCCAGCACCCTGAACCGGGTAGGCGGAGGCACAGATACGCAGTATTTT. The J gene is TRBJ2-3, the V gene TRBV6-1; no reliable D call. The CDR3 is 17 residues long. Trimming removed 7 bases from V and 1 base from J, with 21 bases in between. The germline gives CDR1 MNHNS, CDR2 SASEGT.

J is TRBJ2-1 and V is TRBV7-2, with D possibly matching TRBD1 (6 bases). The CDR3 contains 13 residues. In germline, CDR1 is SGHTA, CDR2 FQGNSA. Trimming cost V 4 bases and J 5 bases, with 9 bases left between them. CDR3 nucleotide sequence: TGTGCCAGCAGCTCCCACAGGGACAATGAGCAGTTCTTC. It codes for CASSSHRDNEQFF. Complete variable domain (other parts from reference TRBV7-2 and TRBJ2-1): GAGVSQSPSNKVTEKGKDVELRCDPISGHTALYWYRQSLGQGLEFLIYFQGNSAPDKSGLPSDRFSAERTGGSVSTLTIQRTQQEDSAVYLCASSSHRDNEQFFGPGTRLTVL.

The chain joins TRBV28 to TRBJ2-3; no clear D gene. V shed 2 bases and J shed 3 bases, with 9 bases lying between them. In germline, CDR1 is MDHEN, CDR2 SYDVKM. The CDR3 consists of 14 residues. The DNA of the CDR3 is TGTGCCAGCAGTTTAAGTTCTGGGACAGATACGCAGTATTTT. It codes for CASSLSSGTDTQYF. The whole variable domain, remainder taken from reference TRBV28 and TRBJ2-3, is DVKVTQSSRYLVKRTGEKVFLECVQDMDHENMFWYRQDPGLGLRLIYFSYDVKMKEKGDIPEGYSVSREKKERFSLILESASTNQTSMYLCASSLSSGTDTQYFGPGTRLTVL.

This clonotype was seen more than once but under ten times. V and J are TRBV6-1 and TRBJ2-6, with D unresolved. Trimming removed 0 bases at V and 12 bases at J, with 9 bases between. Germline CDR1 is MNHNS and CDR2 is SASEGT. This CDR3 contains 13 residues. DNA for the CDR3: TGTGCCAGCAGTGAAGCGCTCGGGCGCGTCCTGACTTTC. This codes for CASSEALGRVLTF.

The chain uses TRBV10-3 and TRBJ2-3; 12 bases match TRBD1. The CDR3 length is 15 residues. From germline, CDR1 is ENHRY and CDR2 SYGVKD. V was pared by 4 bases and J by 6 bases, with 5 bases of the junction left unmatched. CDR3 DNA: TGTGCCATCAGTGGGGGACAGGGGGCAGTGGATACGCAGTATTTT. It is translated as CAISGGQGAVDTQYF.

Points on this clonotype: Its ends do not fully match the called genes, so a read error is possible. The chain joins TRBV7-2 to TRBJ2-4; 7 nucleotides line up with TRBD2. The CDR3 contains 17 residues. CDR1 is SGHTA, CDR2 FQGNSA, per germline. This chain's CDR3 is CASSLAPGRDGQGIRYF. CDR3 DNA sequence: TGTGCCAGCAGCTTAGCCCCGGGGAGGGATGGCCAGGGTATTCGGTACTTC.

J is TRBJ2-1 and V is TRBV20-1, with D hard to call. Looked up from germline, CDR1 is DFQATT and CDR2 is SNEGSKA (reference sequence). The CDR3 has 16 amino acids. V lost 3 bases and J lost 0, with 15 bases in between. CDR3 protein: CSASAAARSSYNEQFF. The CDR3 DNA reads as TGCAGTGCTAGTGCGGCTGCTCGGAGCTCCTACAATGAGCAGTTCTTC.

The V and J genes are TRBV12-3 or TRBV12-4 and TRBJ2-3, with D perhaps TRBD1 (7 bases). V lost 1 base to trimming and J lost 2 bases, with 13 bases between them. The length of the CDR3 is 16 residues. Here the CDR3 reads CASSLGGTDVTDTQYF. CDR3 bases: TGTGCCAGCAGTTTAGGCGGGACAGATGTCACAGATACGCAGTATTTT.

This sequence joins TRBV6-5 and TRBJ1-5, with TRBD1 matching 7 bases. CDR1 MNHEY and CDR2 SVGAGI come from the germline V gene. With V trimmed by 4 bases and J by 7 bases, 7 bases remained unmatched. The length of the CDR3 is 14 residues. For the CDR3, the DNA is TGTGCCAGCAGTTCAGGACAGGACGTCCAGCCCCAGCATTTT. The encoded protein is CASSSGQDVQPQHF.